This section outlines one T cell receptor beta chain sequence together with its context. Its antigen is not identified. The CDR3 runs 15 residues. Trimming cost V 5 bases and J 6 bases; bases outside gene matches: 6. Germline CDR1 and CDR2: MDHEN and SYDVKM. This entry belongs to a study of shared clonotypes between healthy human individuals. Study-wide findings and caveats: Rarefaction showed sorted-subset sequencing was incomplete despite large depth. Memory subsets generally showed smaller estimated richness than naive subsets did.

Data came from immunoSEQ multiplex PCR; TCRdb stores just in-frame clones and leaves some out. The table lists about 2.4 million clones, 80% to 95% of them singletons. This sequence was found in a man aged 18 to 29 in good health. Some clones in this sample may be carry-over from other donors' samples. Material: naive CD4+ T cells from PBMCs. Subset defined: CD45RA+ positively selected. The chain couples TRBV28 to TRBJ2-2, with 10 bases identical to TRBD1. CDR3 region: CASSVGQGVSGELFF. CDR3 DNA sequence: TGTGCCAGCAGTGTCGGACAGGGGGTGTCCGGGGAGCTGTTTTTT.